This passage covers 15 T cell receptor beta chains from one sample sequenced in a study of CXCR3-negative and CXCR3-positive naive CD8 T cells. It was by 5' RACE with UMI labels that the TRB cDNA libraries were prepared. One entry per CDR3 protein, without DNA, is what TCRdb gives after re-calling the 5' RACE reads. This repertoire includes some 120,000 distinct CDR3 sequences. Their antigen targets remain unknown. Study-wide results and limits: A higher hydrophobicity marked the TRB CDR3s of CXCR3-positive naive cells versus CXCR3-negative naive cells.

Sample: naive CXCR3+ CD8+ T cells from blood. As to subset: CD45RO-CCR7+CD27+CD95- naive CD8+ T cells expressing CXCR3 (TNR3+). Receptor source: a human donor in good health. Some clones in this sample may be carry-over from other donors' samples.

The chain joins TRBV6-6 to TRBJ1-2. The CDR3 loop spans 11 amino acids. The germline V gene encodes CDR1 MNHNY and CDR2 SVGAGI (reference sequence). The CDR3 sequence is CASSDSTGYTF.

This rearrangement joins TRBV5-1 to TRBJ2-1; there is no DNA to check the TCRdb D call of TRBD1. This CDR3 is 15 amino acids long. Germline CDR1 SGHRS, CDR2 YFSETQ. CDR3 sequence reads: CASSLNRQGRTEQFF. Full variable domain (rest looked up from reference TRBV5-1 and TRBJ2-1): KAGVTQTPRYLIKTRGQQVTLSCSPISGHRSVSWYQQTPGQGLQFLFEYFSETQRNKGNFPGRFSGRQFSNSRSEMNVSTLELGDSALYLCASSLNRQGRTEQFFGPGTRLTVL.

This chain uses TRBV5-8 with TRBJ2-7. Germline CDR1 reads SGHTS; CDR2 reads YDEGEE. The CDR3 contains 15 residues. The CDR3 sequence is CASSLRVADSYEQYF.

The V gene is TRBV24-1, the J gene TRBJ2-5; the TCRdb D gene call, TRBD2, has no DNA to confirm it. The CDR3 spans 17 residues. Germline CDR1 reads KGHDR; CDR2 reads SFDVKD. The CDR3 reads CATSDSGTSGRSETQYF.

This chain uses TRBV29-1 with TRBJ1-1; TCRdb's D gene call, TRBD1, goes unchecked for lack of DNA. The CDR3 spans 14 residues. Germline V gene lookup returns CDR1 SQVTM and CDR2 ANQGSEA. This CDR3 reads CSVVAGAGLSEAFF.

The CDR3 loop is CASSLGTGVGYTF. The chain joins TRBV27 to TRBJ1-2; the TCRdb D gene call, TRBD1, has no DNA to confirm it. The CDR3 is 13 amino acids. Germline V CDR1 and CDR2: MNHEY, SMNVEV (reference sequence).

The chain recombines TRBV10-3 with TRBJ2-5; checking the TCRdb D call of TRBD1 is not possible without DNA. The length of the CDR3 is 15 residues. Germline V gene lookup returns CDR1 ENHRY and CDR2 SYGVKD. The CDR3 is CAISVSGTVEETQYF.

The chain carries TRBV5-1 and TRBJ2-7; TCRdb outputs TRBD1, but without DNA this stays unchecked. CDR1 is SGHRS and CDR2 is YFSETQ in the germline V gene. The CDR3 length is 15 residues. CDR3 residues: CASSPSLGVSYEQYF.

The chain recombines TRBV6-6 with TRBJ2-1. The CDR3 consists of 16 residues. Germline V gene lookup returns CDR1 MNHNY and CDR2 SVGAGI (reference sequence). CDR3 protein: CASSYSTEGTYNEQFF.

J is TRBJ2-1 and V is TRBV7-9. This CDR3 is 15 amino acids long. Germline CDR1 and CDR2: SEHNR and FQNEAQ (reference sequence). The CDR3 loop reads CASSLGVSDFNEQFF.

The rearrangement joins TRBV7-8 to TRBJ1-1; TCRdb lists TRBD1, though no DNA is available to test this call. Germline-derived CDR1 and CDR2 are SGHVS and FQNEAQ. CDR3 length: 15 residues. CDR3 residues: CASSFYRDPSTEAFF.

This rearrangement joins TRBV28 to TRBJ2-7; TCRdb reports TRBD1, a call that lacks DNA to check it against. Germline V CDR1 and CDR2: MDHEN, SYDVKM. The CDR3 contains 14 residues. CDR3 in amino acids: CASSSRVSPGEQYF. Supplemented by reference TRBV28 and TRBJ2-7, the full variable domain reads DVKVTQSSRYLVKRTGEKVFLECVQDMDHENMFWYRQDPGLGLRLIYFSYDVKMKEKGDIPEGYSVSREKKERFSLILESASTNQTSMYLCASSSRVSPGEQYFGPGTRLTVT.

The CDR3 loop is CASSQEETGSYGYTF. This chain connects TRBV3-1 to TRBJ1-2; the TRBD1 assignment by TCRdb is unverifiable without DNA. The V gene's germline CDR1 is LGHDT and CDR2 YNNKEL (reference sequence). The CDR3 has 15 amino acids. Based on the CDR3 plus reference TRBV3-1 and TRBJ1-2, the full variable domain is DTAVSQTPKYLVTQMGNDKSIKCEQNLGHDTMYWYKQDSKKFLKIMFSYNNKELIINETVPNRFSPKSPDKAHLNLHINSLELGDSAVYFCASSQEETGSYGYTFGSGTRLTVV.

The chain has TRBV28 and TRBJ2-7; TCRdb picks TRBD1, but there is no DNA to check that call. The CDR3 length is 14 residues. CDR1 MDHEN and CDR2 SYDVKM come from the germline V gene. The CDR3 protein is CASSPSAGMYEQYF.

The rearrangement links TRBV10-3 to TRBJ2-3; TCRdb returns TRBD1, unconfirmable since there is no DNA. CDR1 is ENHRY, CDR2 SYGVKD, per germline. The CDR3 has 14 amino acids. CDR3 residues: CAISDPGPKDTQYF.